This T cell receptor beta chain derives from a study of blood T cell repertoires in COVID-19. About the research overall: The United States, Italy and Spain provided the acute and convalescent COVID-19 samples. Sample material is recorded as cDNA or gDNA derived from T cells, B-cell-depleted T cells, or PBMCs.

Seattle patients were enrolled while actively infected and followed longitudinally. The CDR3 consists of 12 residues. CDR1 MNHEY and CDR2 SVGAGI come from the germline V gene. J was trimmed by 7 bases and V by 9 bases; bases with no gene match: 5. Original handling: Reference gene primer amplification gave estimated nucleated cell counts. Assay used: immunoSEQ multiplex PCR; TCRdb lists only in-frame clones, some missing. D and trimming come from the DNA, and the V and J calls and clone size come from that table. This table has about 200,000 clones, approximately 94% appearing once. The receptor's source is a man aged 30-40 years with COVID-19, enrolled during active disease. Sequenced input: peripheral blood. J is TRBJ1-3 and V is TRBV6-5, with 8 positions matching TRBD1. The CDR3 nucleotides read TGTGCCAGTTGGACAGGGCGGAACACCATATATTTT. Translated: CASWTGRNTIYF.